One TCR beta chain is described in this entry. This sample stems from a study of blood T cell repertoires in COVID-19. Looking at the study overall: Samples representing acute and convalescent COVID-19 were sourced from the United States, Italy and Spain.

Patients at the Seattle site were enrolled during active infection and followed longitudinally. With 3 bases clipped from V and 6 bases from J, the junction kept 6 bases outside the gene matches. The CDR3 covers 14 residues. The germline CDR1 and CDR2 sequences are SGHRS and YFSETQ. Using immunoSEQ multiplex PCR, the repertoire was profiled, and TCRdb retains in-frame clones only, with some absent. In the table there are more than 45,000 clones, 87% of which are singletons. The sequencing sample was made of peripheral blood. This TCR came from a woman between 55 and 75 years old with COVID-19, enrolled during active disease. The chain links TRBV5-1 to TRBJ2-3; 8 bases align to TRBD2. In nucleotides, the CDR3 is TGCGCCAGCAGCTATGGACTAGCTGGGGATACGCAGTATTTT. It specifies CASSYGLAGDTQYF.